The clone carrying this T cell receptor (beta chain) was observed a handful of times. CDR1 is MNHEY and CDR2 is SMNVEV in the germline V gene (reference sequence). Between the trimmed V and J ends, which lost 4 bases and 1 base, there was a span of 9 bases. CDR3 size: 14 residues. Via MiXCR, TCRdb re-called the RACE reads, giving one row per CDR3 protein. The table lists 110,000 or so distinct CDR3 sequences, around 34% of them singletons. As to time point: patch test 3, about 24 weeks after DPC sensitization. Indicated treatment: therapeutic diphenylcyclopropenone sensitization with weekly scalp DPC. In every case, blood was obtained before the patch test was applied. The data stem from a study of human T cells and chemical hapten exposure. Study background: Subjects had 2% DPC placed on about 2 cm by about 2 cm of upper inner arm skin for sensitization. Once 0.01% DPC had been applied to the upper back by patch test, readings were taken at 6 days.

The sample was whole blood, taken in connection with sensitization to the hapten diphenylcyclopropenone (DPC). V and J are TRBV27 and TRBJ2-3, with D tentatively TRBD2 (5 bases). The receptor was derived from a man aged 35-49 years with alopecia areata. Some clones in this sample may be carry-over from other donors' samples. In nucleotides, the CDR3 is TGTGCCAGCAGTTGGGGTAGCGGCACAGATACGCAGTATTTT. Encoded protein: CASSWGSGTDTQYF.